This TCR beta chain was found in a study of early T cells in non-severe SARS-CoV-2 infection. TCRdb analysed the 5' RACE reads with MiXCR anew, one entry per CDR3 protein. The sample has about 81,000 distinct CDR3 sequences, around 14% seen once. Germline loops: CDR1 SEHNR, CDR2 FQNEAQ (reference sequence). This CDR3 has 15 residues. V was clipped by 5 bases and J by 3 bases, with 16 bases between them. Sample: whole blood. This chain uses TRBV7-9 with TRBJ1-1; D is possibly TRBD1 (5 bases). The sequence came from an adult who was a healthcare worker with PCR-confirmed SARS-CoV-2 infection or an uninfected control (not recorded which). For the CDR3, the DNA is TGTGCCAGCAGCCTCCAGGGCCGGCGAGACACTGAAGCTTTCTTT. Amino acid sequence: CASSLQGRRDTEAFF.